The 5 T cell receptor beta chains presented below share a single source sample, sequenced in a study of blood T cell repertoires in COVID-19. This table comes from immunoSEQ multiplex PCR, and its TCRdb copy is limited to in-frame clones, with some not included. The sample yields 120,000 to 150,000 clones, roughly 81% seen once. The material sequenced was PBMCs or T cells enriched from blood (not recorded which). These receptors were collected from a woman aged 45 to 65 with acute COVID-19.

The chain has TRBV11-3 and TRBJ2-7; 10 bases agree with TRBD1. The V and J ends lost 5 bases and 6 bases, in that order; junction bases with no gene match: 10. This CDR3 comprises 15 residues. In germline, CDR1 is SGHNT, CDR2 YENEEA. CDR3 coding DNA: TGTGCCAGCAGCAGAACCGGGACAGGGGCCTCCGAGCAGTACTTC. Translation: CASSRTGTGASEQYF. The entire variable domain, with the rest obtained from reference TRBV11-3 and TRBJ2-7, is as follows: EAGVVQSPRYKIIEKKQPVAFWCNPISGHNTLYWYLQNLGQGPELLIRYENEEAVDDSQLPKDRFSAERLKGVDSTLKIQPAELGDSAVYLCASSRTGTGASEQYFGPGTRLTVT.

This clone was recorded many times. The chain uses TRBV18 and TRBJ1-6; D not certain. Germline CDR1 KGHSH, CDR2 LQKENI. The CDR3 covers 16 residues. The V and J ends lost 0 bases and 8 bases respectively, with 14 bases between them. CDR3 residues: CASSPPAASGHSPLHF. CDR3 coding DNA: TGTGCCAGCTCACCACCTGCTGCCTCGGGTCATTCACCCCTCCACTTT.

J is TRBJ2-7 and V is TRBV28; D may be TRBD1 (6 bases). Trimming took off 6 bases at V and 8 bases at J, with 20 bases between the two ends. The CDR3 is 14 amino acids. Germline CDR1 reads MDHEN; CDR2 reads SYDVKM. Here the CDR3 DNA reads TGTGCCAGCAGACCGGGACATGGATCTACGAAGCAGTACTTC. Protein sequence: CASRPGHGSTKQYF.

In DNA form, the CDR3 reads TGCGCCAGCAGCCAAGGACTAGCGGGAGTTGAGCAGTACTTC. It codes for CASSQGLAGVEQYF. V usage is TRBV5-1 and J usage is TRBJ2-7; 13 positions agree with TRBD2. The V segment lost 4 bases and the J segment 7 bases; nucleotides outside the gene matches: 5. Germline V lookup: CDR1 SGHRS, CDR2 YFSETQ. CDR3 length: 14 residues.

This chain links TRBV19 with TRBJ2-7; 8 bases are a match to TRBD1. CDR1 LNHDA and CDR2 SQIVND come from the germline V gene (reference sequence). V lost 4 bases to trimming and J lost 7 bases; unmatched junction nucleotides: 3. The CDR3 totals 12 residues. CDR3 sequence (DNA): TGTGCCAGTAGTAGACAGGGGTTTGAGCAGTACTTC. It is translated as CASSRQGFEQYF.